The rows below give T cell receptor beta chains drawn from one sample of a study of beta chain features in type 1 diabetes. TCRdb's table, derived via immunoSEQ multiplex PCR, lists solely in-frame clones and lacks some. The sample consists of some 160,000 clones, 6.5% to 8.5% of them appearing once. Sequenced input: central memory CD4+ T cells from blood. The source is a woman aged 18-29 years with type 1 diabetes. CDR3s include the opening cysteine and the closing phenylalanine or tryptophan. A D gene is named only where the DNA matches it firmly. Clone size is stated in some rows and not others, as once, few, many or a class when expanded.

v_gene	len	abundance	j_gene	d_gene	CDR3nt	CDR3aa
TRBV7-2	13	few	TRBJ1-5	TRBD1	TGTGCCAGCAGCTCCACAGGGGTCCAGCCCCAGCATTTT	CASSSTGVQPQHF
TRBV5-6	19	.	TRBJ1-1	TRBD1	TGTGCCAGCAGCTTGGCAGATAGACAGGGAGCCCTCCTGAACACTGAAGCTTTCTTT	CASSLADRQGALLNTEAFF
TRBV19	15	few	TRBJ2-7	TRBD1	TGTGCCAGTAAACCCGGTACAGGGGGGTCCAACGAGCAGTACTTC	CASKPGTGGSNEQYF
TRBV29-1	13	few	TRBJ1-3	TRBD1	TGCAGCGTGGACAGGCGGACTGGAAACACCATATATTTT	CSVDRRTGNTIYF
TRBV27	13	few	TRBJ2-5	.	TGTGCCAGCAGAACGGGGGATCAAGAGACCCAGTACTTC	CASRTGDQETQYF
TRBV2	13	few	TRBJ2-5	TRBD2	TGTGCCAGCAGTGAAACTAGCGGAGGGACCCAGTACTTC	CASSETSGGTQYF
TRBV25-1	15	few	TRBJ1-1	.	TGTGCCAGCAGTGAATACCAGGGGAGTGACACTGAAGCTTTCTTT	CASSEYQGSDTEAFF
TRBV7-3	14	few	TRBJ1-1	.	TGTGCCAGCAGCCTGCTAGGGGAGAACACTGAAGCTTTCTTT	CASSLLGENTEAFF
TRBV2	15	few	TRBJ1-4	TRBD1	TGTGCCAGCAGACGGGACAGGGGGGTTAATGAAAAACTGTTTTTT	CASRRDRGVNEKLFF
TRBV7-2	14	.	TRBJ2-1	TRBD2	TGTGCCAGCAGCTATAGCGGGGGGGCCAGGGAGCAGTTCTTC	CASSYSGGAREQFF
TRBV7-3	14	.	TRBJ2-5	.	TGTGCCAGCAGCTTAATCGGGGGGCTAGAGACCCAGTACTTC	CASSLIGGLETQYF
TRBV19	15	once	TRBJ2-5	TRBD2	TGTGCCAGTCGGGCGGGACTAGCGGGAGCGGAGACCCAGTACTTC	CASRAGLAGAETQYF
TRBV7-7	13	.	TRBJ2-3	.	TGTGCTAGCAGCTTGGACAACACAGATACGCAGTATTTT	CASSLDNTDTQYF
TRBV28	14	.	TRBJ2-3	.	TGTGCCAGCAGTTTACCAGGGCTCACAGATACGCAGTATTTT	CASSLPGLTDTQYF
TRBV18	16	few	TRBJ2-3	.	TGTGCCAGCTCACCATCCCGGGGGAGAAGCACAGATACGCAGTATTTT	CASSPSRGRSTDTQYF
TRBV7-2	13	.	TRBJ2-1	TRBD2	TGTGCCAGCAGCTTTGAGCGGGGCAATGAGCAGTTCTTC	CASSFERGNEQFF
TRBV11-3	14	few	TRBJ2-1	TRBD2	TGTGCCAGCAACCGACTAGCGGCCTACAATGAGCAGTTCTTC	CASNRLAAYNEQFF
TRBV30	13	few	TRBJ2-1	TRBD2	TGTGCTTTTACGGGACTAGCGGCAAATGAGCAGTTCTTC	CAFTGLAANEQFF
TRBV7-2	12	.	TRBJ1-1	TRBD1	TGTGCCAGCAGCACCCGGACAGGGAGAGCTTTCTTT	CASSTRTGRAFF
TRBV4-3	17	few	TRBJ2-5	TRBD2	TGCGCCAGCAGCCAGGACAAGACTAGCGGGAGTCAAGAGACCCAGTACTTC	CASSQDKTSGSQETQYF
TRBV11-1	14	few	TRBJ2-1	.	TGTGCCAGCAGCCAGTCACAGATTTACAATGAGCAGTTCTTC	CASSQSQIYNEQFF
TRBV7-9	15	few	TRBJ2-5	.	TGTGCCAGCAGCTCTACCGACAGGTTCCAAGAGACCCAGTACTTC	CASSSTDRFQETQYF
TRBV10-3	12	few	TRBJ1-1	TRBD1	TGTGCCACACAGGGGGGGTTATCTGAAGCTTTCTTT	CATQGGLSEAFF
TRBV6-1	13	.	TRBJ2-1	.	TGTGCCAGCAGTGCCCCTAGCTTAGATGAGCAGTTCTTC	CASSAPSLDEQFF
TRBV27	15	few	TRBJ1-6	.	TGTGCCAGCAGTTTAGGGGGGGCGCTGGGTTCACCCCTCCACTTT	CASSLGGALGSPLHF
TRBV4-1	16	.	TRBJ2-7	TRBD2	TGCGCCAGCAGCCAAGTTCAGCGGGGAAGCTCCTACGAGCAGTACTTC	CASSQVQRGSSYEQYF
TRBV2	14	.	TRBJ1-5	.	TGTGCCAGCAGTGTCGAAGGGGTTCGACAGCCCCAGCATTTT	CASSVEGVRQPQHF
TRBV6-5	15	.	TRBJ1-1	TRBD1	TGTGCCAGCAGTCTGGGACAGGGGGCTACCACTGAAGCTTTCTTT	CASSLGQGATTEAFF
TRBV5-1	15	.	TRBJ2-2	TRBD1	TGCGCCAGCAGCTTACAGGGGATTGACACCGGGGAGCTGTTTTTT	CASSLQGIDTGELFF
TRBV5-1	16	.	TRBJ1-1	TRBD1	TGCGCCAGCAGCAGACACCCGGACAGGGTGATCACTGAAGCTTTCTTT	CASSRHPDRVITEAFF
TRBV4-3	17	few	TRBJ2-3	.	TGCGCCAGCAGCCAAGAGAGGAGCTGGCGGGGCACAGATACGCAGTATTTT	CASSQERSWRGTDTQYF
TRBV28	19	few	TRBJ2-2	TRBD2	TGTGCCAGCAGTTTCTTCCTAACTGGAGCGGGAGGGAACACCGGGGAGCTGTTTTTT	CASSFFLTGAGGNTGELFF
TRBV25-1	13	few	TRBJ2-7	.	TGTGCCAGCAGTGAATCCTACTCCTACGGGCAGTACTTC	CASSESYSYGQYF
TRBV5-6	15	.	TRBJ2-7	TRBD1	TGTGCCAGCAGTACAACGGGACAGGGGACTCACGAGCAGTACTTC	CASSTTGQGTHEQYF
TRBV6-1	14	few	TRBJ2-1	.	TGTGCCAGCAGGAACTGGAGCTCCTACAATGAGCAGTTCTTC	CASRNWSSYNEQFF
TRBV23-1	13	.	TRBJ2-7	TRBD1	TGCGCCAGCAGTCGGGACAGAAATTACGAGCAGTACTTC	CASSRDRNYEQYF
TRBV28	12	few	TRBJ2-7	.	TGTGCCAGCAGTAGAACTAGCTACGAGCAGTACTTC	CASSRTSYEQYF
TRBV5-1	16	few	TRBJ2-1	TRBD2	TGCGCCAGCAGCTCCGGACTAGCGGGGGCCTACAATGAGCAGTTCTTC	CASSSGLAGAYNEQFF
TRBV18	14	few	TRBJ2-4	TRBD1	TGTGCCAGCACTTGGACAGGAGCCAAAAACATTCAGTACTTC	CASTWTGAKNIQYF
TRBV28	14	.	TRBJ1-4	TRBD1	TGTGCCACCAAGATGAGGACAGGGGATGAAAAACTGTTTTTT	CATKMRTGDEKLFF
TRBV19	18	few	TRBJ1-5	.	TGTGCCAGTAGTATAGCCCGGGGGGGGGCCGGCGGCAATCAGCCCCAGCATTTT	CASSIARGGAGGNQPQHF
TRBV29-1	13	many	TRBJ2-1	.	TGCAGCGTTGCCCCCGGCAGGGGCAATGAGCAGTTCTTC	CSVAPGRGNEQFF
TRBV5-1	13	few	TRBJ1-1	.	TGCGCCAGCAGCTTGTCAGGGCGTTCCTTTGCTTTCTTT	CASSLSGRSFAFF
TRBV28	16	.	TRBJ1-5	.	TGTGCCAGCACCTACCTGGCCGGGGGTAGCAATCAGCCCCAGCATTTT	CASTYLAGGSNQPQHF
TRBV13	14	.	TRBJ2-5	.	TGTGCCAGCAGCTCCGCCCGGGGTGGGGAGACCCAGTACTTC	CASSSARGGETQYF
TRBV30	13	few	TRBJ1-3	TRBD1	TGTGCCTGGAGTTTCGACAGGGCGGACACCATATATTTT	CAWSFDRADTIYF
TRBV7-9	13	.	TRBJ2-7	TRBD2	TGTGCCAGCAGCTCCGCGGGGGCCTACGAGCAGTACTTC	CASSSAGAYEQYF
TRBV20-1	10	.	TRBJ1-1	.	TGCAGTGCGCTAGGAATGTTGAGTTTCTTT	CSALGMLSFF
TRBV11-3	16	many	TRBJ2-1	TRBD2	TGTGCCAGCAGCTCTAGCGGGGGGCGCGTCAACAATGAGCAGTTCTTC	CASSSSGGRVNNEQFF
TRBV27	13	.	TRBJ1-5	.	TGTGCCAGCAGTTTAAGAGGGCGCGGGGCCCAGCATTTT	CASSLRGRGAQHF
TRBV29-1	14	few	TRBJ2-1	TRBD2	TGCAGCGTTGCCCAGACTAGCGGATACAATGAGCAGTTCTTC	CSVAQTSGYNEQFF
TRBV28	12	.	TRBJ1-2	.	TGTGCCAACCAGGGTCTTGACTATGGCTACACCTTC	CANQGLDYGYTF
TRBV19	12	.	TRBJ1-2	.	TGTGCCAGTAGGTCGGGTGGCTATGGCTACACCTTC	CASRSGGYGYTF
TRBV9	15	few	TRBJ2-3	.	TGTGCCAGCAGCGTAGATCAGGGTTTCACAGATACGCAGTATTTT	CASSVDQGFTDTQYF
TRBV5-4	13	.	TRBJ1-5	.	TGTGCCAGCAGCTTGGGCGTAAGCCAGCCCCAGCATTTT	CASSLGVSQPQHF